Detailed here is one T cell receptor beta chain. Its specificity is unknown. Libraries were prepared by immunoSEQ multiplex PCR; TCRdb keeps only in-frame clonotypes and omits some of them. The sample carries some 150,000 clones, about 90% recorded once. This entry belongs to a study of T cell responses to AZD1222 COVID-19 vaccine. Study information: It was second doses at about 4 or about 12 weeks that were pooled.

Deletions cut 4 bases from V and 7 bases from J, with 8 bases between. The CDR3 length is 11 residues. CDR1 is MNHEY, CDR2 SVGAGI, per germline. General study findings and limits: White British ancestry dominated among donors, who included more females, and clonal diversity was possibly underestimated. Baseline seropositivity occurred in only six or seven AZD1222 recipients.

Sequenced here: peripheral blood, sampled on day 0 of AZD1222 vaccination. This sequence originates from an adult in good health. This chain connects TRBV6-5 to TRBJ2-7, with D maybe TRBD1 (5 bases). As DNA, the CDR3 is TGTGCCAGCAGTTTAAGGGGTGAGCAGTACTTC. Translating it yields CASSLRGEQYF.